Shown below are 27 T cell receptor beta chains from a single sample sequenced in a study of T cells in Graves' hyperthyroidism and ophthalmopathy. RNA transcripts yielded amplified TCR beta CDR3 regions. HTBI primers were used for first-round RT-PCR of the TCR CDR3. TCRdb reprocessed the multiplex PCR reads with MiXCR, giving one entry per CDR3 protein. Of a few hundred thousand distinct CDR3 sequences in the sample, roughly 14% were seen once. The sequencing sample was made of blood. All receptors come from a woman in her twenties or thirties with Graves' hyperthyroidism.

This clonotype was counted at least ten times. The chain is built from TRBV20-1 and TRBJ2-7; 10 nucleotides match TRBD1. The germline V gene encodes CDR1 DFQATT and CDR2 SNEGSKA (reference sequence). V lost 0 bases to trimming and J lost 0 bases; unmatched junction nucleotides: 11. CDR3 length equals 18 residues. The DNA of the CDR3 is TGCAGTGCTAGAGACTTCGCGGACGGGGACAGGGGCTCCTACGAGCAGTACTTC. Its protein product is CSARDFADGDRGSYEQYF.

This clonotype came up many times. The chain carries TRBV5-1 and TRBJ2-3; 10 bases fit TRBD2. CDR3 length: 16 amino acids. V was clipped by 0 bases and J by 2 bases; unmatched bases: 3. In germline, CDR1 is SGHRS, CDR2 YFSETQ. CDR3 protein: CASSLEAGGTTDTQYF. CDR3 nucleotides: TGCGCCAGCAGCTTGGAAGCGGGAGGGACCACAGATACGCAGTATTTT.

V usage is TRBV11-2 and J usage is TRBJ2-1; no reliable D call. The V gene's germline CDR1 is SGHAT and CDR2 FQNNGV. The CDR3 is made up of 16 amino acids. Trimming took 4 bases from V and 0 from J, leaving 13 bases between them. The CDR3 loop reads CASSSYNYRSYNEQFF. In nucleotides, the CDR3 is TGTGCCAGCAGCTCATACAACTACCGCTCCTACAATGAGCAGTTCTTC.

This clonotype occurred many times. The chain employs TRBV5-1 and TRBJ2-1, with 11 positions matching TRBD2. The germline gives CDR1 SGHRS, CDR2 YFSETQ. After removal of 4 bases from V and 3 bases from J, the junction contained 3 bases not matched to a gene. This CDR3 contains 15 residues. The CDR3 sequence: CASSSSGRVYNEQFF. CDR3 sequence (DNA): TGCGCCAGCAGCAGTAGCGGGAGGGTCTACAATGAGCAGTTCTTC.

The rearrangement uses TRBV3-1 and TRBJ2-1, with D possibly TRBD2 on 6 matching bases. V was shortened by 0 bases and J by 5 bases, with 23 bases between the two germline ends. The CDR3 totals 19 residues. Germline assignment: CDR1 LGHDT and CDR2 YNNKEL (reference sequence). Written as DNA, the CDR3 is TGTGCCAGCAGCCAAGATTTGGGCCTAGCGCATAGCATAAACAATGAGCAGTTCTTC. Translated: CASSQDLGLAHSINNEQFF.

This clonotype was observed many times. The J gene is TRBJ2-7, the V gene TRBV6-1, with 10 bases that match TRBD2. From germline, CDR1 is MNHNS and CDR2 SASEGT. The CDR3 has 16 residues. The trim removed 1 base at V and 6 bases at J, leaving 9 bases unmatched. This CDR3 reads CASSEGPSGRAGEQYF. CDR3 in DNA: TGTGCCAGCAGTGAAGGGCCCAGCGGGAGGGCCGGCGAGCAGTACTTC.

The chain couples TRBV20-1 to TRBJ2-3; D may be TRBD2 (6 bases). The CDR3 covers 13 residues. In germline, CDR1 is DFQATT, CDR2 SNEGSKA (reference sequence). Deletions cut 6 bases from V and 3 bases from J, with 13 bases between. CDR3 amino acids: CSARLVSTDTQYF. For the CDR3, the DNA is TGCAGTGCCCGACTAGTCTCGACAGATACGCAGTATTTT.

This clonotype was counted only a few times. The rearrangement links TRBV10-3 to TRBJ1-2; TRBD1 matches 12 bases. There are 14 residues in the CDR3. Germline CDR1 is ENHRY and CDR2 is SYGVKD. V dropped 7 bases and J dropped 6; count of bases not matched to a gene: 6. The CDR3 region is CAITGTGGPNGYTF. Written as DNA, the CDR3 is TGTGCCATCACCGGGACAGGGGGCCCAAATGGCTACACCTTC.

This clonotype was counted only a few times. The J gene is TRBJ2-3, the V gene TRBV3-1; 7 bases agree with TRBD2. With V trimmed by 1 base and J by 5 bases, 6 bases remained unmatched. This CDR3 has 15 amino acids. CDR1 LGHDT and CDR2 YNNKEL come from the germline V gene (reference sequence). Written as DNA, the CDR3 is TGTGCCAGCAGCCAAGTCGCGGGAGTGAAAGATACGCAGTATTTT. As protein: CASSQVAGVKDTQYF.

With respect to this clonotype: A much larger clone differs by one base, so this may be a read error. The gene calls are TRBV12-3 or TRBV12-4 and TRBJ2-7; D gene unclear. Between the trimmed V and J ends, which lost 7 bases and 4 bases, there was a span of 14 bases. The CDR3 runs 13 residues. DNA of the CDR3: TGTGCCAGCAATGCCTACAAATCTTACGAGCAGTACTTC. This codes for CASNAYKSYEQYF.

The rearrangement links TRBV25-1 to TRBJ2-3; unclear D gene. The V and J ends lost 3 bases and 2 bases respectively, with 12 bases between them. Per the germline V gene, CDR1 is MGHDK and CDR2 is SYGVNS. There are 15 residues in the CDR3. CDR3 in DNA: TGTGCCAGCAGTGAGTCGGGCTATCACACAGATACGCAGTATTTT. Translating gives CASSESGYHTDTQYF.

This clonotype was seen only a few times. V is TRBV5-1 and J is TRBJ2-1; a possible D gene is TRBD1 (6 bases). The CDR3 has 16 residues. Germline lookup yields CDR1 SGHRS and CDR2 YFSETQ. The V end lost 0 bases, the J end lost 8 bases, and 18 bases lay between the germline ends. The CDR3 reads CASSLGSTGTQDEQFF. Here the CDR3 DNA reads TGCGCCAGCAGCTTGGGCAGTACAGGGACCCAGGATGAGCAGTTCTTC.

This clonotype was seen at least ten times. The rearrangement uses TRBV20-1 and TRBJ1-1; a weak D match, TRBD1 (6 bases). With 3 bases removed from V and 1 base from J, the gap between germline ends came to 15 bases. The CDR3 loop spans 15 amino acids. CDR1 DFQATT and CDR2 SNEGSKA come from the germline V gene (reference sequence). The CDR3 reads CSASSGASGNTEAFF. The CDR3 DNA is TGCAGTGCTAGTTCAGGGGCATCGGGGAACACTGAAGCTTTCTTT.

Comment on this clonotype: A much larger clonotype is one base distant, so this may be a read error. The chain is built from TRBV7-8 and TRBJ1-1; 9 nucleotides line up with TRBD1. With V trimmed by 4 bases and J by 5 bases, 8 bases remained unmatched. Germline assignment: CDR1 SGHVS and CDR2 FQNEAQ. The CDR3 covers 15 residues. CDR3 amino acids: CASSSTTGGLTEAFF. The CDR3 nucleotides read TGTGCCAGCAGCTCCACGACAGGGGGTCTGACTGAAGCTTTCTTT.

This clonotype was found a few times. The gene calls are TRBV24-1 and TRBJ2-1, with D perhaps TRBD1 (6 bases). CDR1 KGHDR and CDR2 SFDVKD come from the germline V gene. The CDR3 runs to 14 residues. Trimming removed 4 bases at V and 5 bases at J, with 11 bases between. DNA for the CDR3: TGTGCCACCAGTGAGCGCGGACAGAACAATGAGCAGTTCTTC. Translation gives CATSERGQNNEQFF.

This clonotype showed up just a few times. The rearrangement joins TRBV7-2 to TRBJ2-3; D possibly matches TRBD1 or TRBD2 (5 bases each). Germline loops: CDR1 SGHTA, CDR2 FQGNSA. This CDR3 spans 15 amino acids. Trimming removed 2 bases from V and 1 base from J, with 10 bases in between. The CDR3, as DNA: TGTGCCAGCAGCTTATCGGTGGGGGGCACAGATACGCAGTATTTT. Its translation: CASSLSVGGTDTQYF.

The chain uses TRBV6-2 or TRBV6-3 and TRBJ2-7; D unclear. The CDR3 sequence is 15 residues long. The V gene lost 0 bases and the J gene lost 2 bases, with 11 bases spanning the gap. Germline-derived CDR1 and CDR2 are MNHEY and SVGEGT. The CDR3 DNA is TGTGCCAGCAGTTACTCGAGCCAGAGGACCTACGAGCAGTACTTC. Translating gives CASSYSSQRTYEQYF.

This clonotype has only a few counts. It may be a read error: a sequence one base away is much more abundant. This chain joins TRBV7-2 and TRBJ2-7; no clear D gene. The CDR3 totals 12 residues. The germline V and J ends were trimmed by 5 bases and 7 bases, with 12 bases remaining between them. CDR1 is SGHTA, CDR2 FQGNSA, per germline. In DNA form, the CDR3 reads TGTGCCAGCAGCCCCAGATGGATAGAGCAGTACTTC. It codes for CASSPRWIEQYF.

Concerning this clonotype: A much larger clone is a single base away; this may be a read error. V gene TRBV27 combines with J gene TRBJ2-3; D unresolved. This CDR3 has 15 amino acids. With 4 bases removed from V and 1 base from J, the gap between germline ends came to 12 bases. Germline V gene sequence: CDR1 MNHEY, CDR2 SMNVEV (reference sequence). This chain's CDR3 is CASSSKVLGTDTQYF. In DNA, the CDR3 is TGTGCCAGCAGTTCTAAGGTACTCGGCACAGATACGCAGTATTTT.

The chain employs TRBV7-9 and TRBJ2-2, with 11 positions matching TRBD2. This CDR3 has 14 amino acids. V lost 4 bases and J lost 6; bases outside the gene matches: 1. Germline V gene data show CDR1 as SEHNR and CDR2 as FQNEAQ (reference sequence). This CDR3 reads CASSWGLAAGELFF. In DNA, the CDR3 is TGTGCCAGCAGCTGGGGACTAGCGGCCGGGGAGCTGTTTTTT.

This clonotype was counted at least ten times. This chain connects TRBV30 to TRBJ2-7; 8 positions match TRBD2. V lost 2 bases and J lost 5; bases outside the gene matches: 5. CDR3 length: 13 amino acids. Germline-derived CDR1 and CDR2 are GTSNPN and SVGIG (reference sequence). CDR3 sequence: CAWSKGLVHEQYF. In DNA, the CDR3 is TGTGCCTGGAGTAAGGGACTAGTCCACGAGCAGTACTTC.

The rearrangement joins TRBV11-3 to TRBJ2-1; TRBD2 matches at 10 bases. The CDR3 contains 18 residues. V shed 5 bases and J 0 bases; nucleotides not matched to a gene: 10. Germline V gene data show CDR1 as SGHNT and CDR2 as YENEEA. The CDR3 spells CASSPDPPSGSSYNEQFF. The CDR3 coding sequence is TGTGCCAGCAGCCCAGACCCCCCTAGCGGGAGCTCCTACAATGAGCAGTTCTTC.

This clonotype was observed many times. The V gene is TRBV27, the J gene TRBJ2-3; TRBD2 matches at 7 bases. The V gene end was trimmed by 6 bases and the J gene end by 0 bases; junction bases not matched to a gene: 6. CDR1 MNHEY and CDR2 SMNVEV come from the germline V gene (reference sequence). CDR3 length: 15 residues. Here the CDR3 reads CASSSGGLSTDTQYF. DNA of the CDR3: TGTGCCAGCAGCTCGGGAGGCCTCAGCACAGATACGCAGTATTTT.

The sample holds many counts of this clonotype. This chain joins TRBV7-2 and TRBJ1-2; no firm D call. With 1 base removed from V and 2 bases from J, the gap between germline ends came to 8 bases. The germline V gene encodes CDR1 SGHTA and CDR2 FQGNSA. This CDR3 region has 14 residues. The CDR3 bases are TGTGCCAGCAGCTTAGACAGAAGAAACTATGGCTACACCTTC. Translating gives CASSLDRRNYGYTF.

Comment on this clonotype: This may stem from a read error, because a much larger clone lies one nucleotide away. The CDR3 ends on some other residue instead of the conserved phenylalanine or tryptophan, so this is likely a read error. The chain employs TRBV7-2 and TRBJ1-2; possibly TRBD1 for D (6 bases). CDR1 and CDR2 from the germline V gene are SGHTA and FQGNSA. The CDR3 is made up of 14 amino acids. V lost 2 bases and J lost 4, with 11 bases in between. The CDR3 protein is CASSLTTGLYGYTL. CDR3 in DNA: TGTGCCAGCAGCTTAACGACAGGCCTCTATGGCTACACCCTC.

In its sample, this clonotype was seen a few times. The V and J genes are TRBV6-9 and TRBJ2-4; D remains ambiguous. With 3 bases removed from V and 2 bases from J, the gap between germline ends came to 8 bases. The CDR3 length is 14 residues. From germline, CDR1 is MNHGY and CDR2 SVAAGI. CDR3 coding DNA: TGTGCCAGCAGTTACACCAGGACCAAAAACATTCAGTACTTC. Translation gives CASSYTRTKNIQYF.

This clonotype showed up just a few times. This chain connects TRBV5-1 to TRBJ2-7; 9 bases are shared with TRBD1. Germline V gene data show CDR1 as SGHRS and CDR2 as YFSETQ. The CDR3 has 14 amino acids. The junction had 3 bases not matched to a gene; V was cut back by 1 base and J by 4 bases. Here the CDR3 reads CASSLRTGEYEQYF. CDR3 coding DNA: TGCGCCAGCAGCTTGAGGACAGGGGAGTACGAGCAGTACTTC.